These 21 T cell receptor beta chains originate from one sample sequenced in a study of human T cells and chemical hapten exposure. In TCRdb, the 5' RACE reads were re-called with MiXCR into one record per CDR3 protein. The sample yields about 110,000 distinct CDR3 sequences, more than 15% seen once. Unfractionated whole blood served as the source for total RNA extraction. These receptors all stem from a human donor in good health.

The V and J genes are TRBV20-1 and TRBJ2-1, with TRBD2 matching over 11 bases. V gave up 4 bases and J gave up 0 bases; unmatched junction bases: 11. Germline CDR1 and CDR2: DFQATT and SNEGSKA (reference sequence). There are 18 residues in the CDR3. The CDR3 loop reads CSAKKVGTSGYSYNEQFF. The DNA for the CDR3 is TGCAGTGCTAAGAAGGTTGGGACTAGCGGTTACTCCTACAATGAGCAGTTCTTC.

This clonotype was picked up a small number of times. The genes are TRBV28 and TRBJ2-4; D may match TRBD1 or TRBD2 (5 bases each). The germline V and J ends were trimmed by 2 bases and 7 bases, with 15 bases remaining between them. Germline V gene lookup returns CDR1 MDHEN and CDR2 SYDVKM. The CDR3 sequence is 15 residues long. CDR3 sequence (DNA): TGTGCCAGCAGTTTAGGAGGCGCAGGGATCAACATTCAGTACTTC. Translated: CASSLGGAGINIQYF.

The DNA of the CDR3 is TGTGCCAGCAGCCGGGACAGAAGCTCTGGGGCCAACGTCCTGACTTTC. Protein product: CASSRDRSSGANVLTF. The chain links TRBV28 to TRBJ2-6; 7 bases map to TRBD1. The CDR3 is 16 residues long. Germline CDR1 and CDR2: MDHEN and SYDVKM. V dropped 6 bases and J dropped 0; count of bases not matched to a gene: 5.

This clonotype was observed a few times. The rearrangement uses TRBV12-3 or TRBV12-4 and TRBJ1-1; D perhaps matches TRBD1 (5 bases). The CDR3 length is 14 residues. Trimming shortened V by 2 bases and J by 4 bases, and 11 bases separated the two germline ends. The CDR3 loop is CASSLSGIGTEAFF. CDR3 coding DNA: TGTGCCAGCAGTTTATCAGGGATTGGCACTGAAGCTTTCTTT.

Only a few counts were recorded for this clonotype. The rearrangement joins TRBV13 to TRBJ1-1, with D perhaps TRBD1 (5 bases). Germline V CDR1 and CDR2: PRHDT, FYEKMQ (reference sequence). V was cut by 3 bases and J by 0 bases, with 11 bases left in between. This CDR3 is 15 amino acids long. The CDR3 protein is CASSFRDGLNTEAFF. CDR3 nucleotide sequence: TGTGCCAGCAGCTTCAGGGACGGTTTGAACACTGAAGCTTTCTTT.

V usage is TRBV28 and J usage is TRBJ2-7; D ambiguous. This CDR3 has 11 amino acids. Germline lookup yields CDR1 MDHEN and CDR2 SYDVKM. Trimming took off 7 bases at V and 7 bases at J, with 11 bases between the two ends. CDR3: CASKNPQEQYF. CDR3 in DNA: TGTGCCAGCAAGAACCCTCAAGAGCAGTACTTC.

The V gene is TRBV11-2, the J gene TRBJ2-6; D assignment may be TRBD1 or TRBD2 (6 bases each). The CDR3 has 18 residues. Germline CDR1 reads SGHAT; CDR2 reads FQNNGV. V was trimmed by 5 bases and J by 0 bases, leaving 17 bases between them. Written as DNA, the CDR3 is TGTGCCAGCAGCCGAATAGGGGGGCGGGGCTCTGGGGCCAACGTCCTGACTTTC. It encodes CASSRIGGRGSGANVLTF.

This chain connects TRBV15 to TRBJ1-2; 7 bases are shared with TRBD1. The CDR3 consists of 15 residues. V was clipped by 3 bases and J by 4 bases; unmatched bases: 8. The germline CDR1 and CDR2 sequences are LNHNV and YYDKDF (reference sequence). The CDR3 bases are TGTGCCACCAGCAGGGACCGGGACAGCAGCTATGGCTACACCTTC. This sequence encodes CATSRDRDSSYGYTF.

The chain is built from TRBV27 and TRBJ1-5, with D perhaps matching TRBD1 (6 bases). Germline CDR1 reads MNHEY; CDR2 reads SMNVEV (reference sequence). The V gene lost 3 bases and the J gene lost 7 bases, with 13 bases spanning the gap. There are 14 residues in the CDR3. The CDR3 nucleotides are TGTGCCAGCAGTTTCTTAGACAGGCGGCAGCCCCAGCATTTT. Protein product: CASSFLDRRQPQHF.

This clonotype was observed a handful of times. This sequence joins TRBV25-1 and TRBJ1-4; 8 positions agree with TRBD1. The CDR3 covers 16 residues. The V and J ends lost 1 base and 5 bases, in that order; junction bases with no gene match: 6. Germline CDR1 is MGHDK and CDR2 is SYGVNS. The CDR3 is CASSELQGALNEKLFF. The CDR3 DNA is TGTGCCAGCAGTGAATTGCAGGGGGCCCTGAATGAAAAACTGTTTTTT.

The rearrangement links TRBV29-1 to TRBJ1-1; TRBD1 matches at 7 bases. Germline trimming cut 3 bases from V and 5 bases from J; bases unmatched to any gene: 6. Per germline, CDR1 SQVTM and CDR2 ANQGSEA. This CDR3 spans 13 amino acids. The CDR3 DNA reads as TGCAGCGTTGACCGACAGGGAGGGACTGAAGCTTTCTTT. It translates to CSVDRQGGTEAFF.

The chain is built from TRBV20-1 and TRBJ2-5, with 12 bases that match TRBD2. This CDR3 spans 16 amino acids. V was pared by 6 bases and J by 6 bases, with 14 bases of the junction left unmatched. Looked up from germline, CDR1 is DFQATT and CDR2 is SNEGSKA (reference sequence). The CDR3 DNA sequence: TGCAGTGCGCCGGGACTAGCGGGCGCCGGAGGGAAGACCCAGTACTTC. Amino acids: CSAPGLAGAGGKTQYF.

The chain recombines TRBV20-1 with TRBJ1-6; D is possibly TRBD1 (5 bases). From germline, CDR1 is DFQATT and CDR2 SNEGSKA (reference sequence). The CDR3 runs 14 residues. Trimming removed 1 base from V and 10 bases from J, with 14 bases in between. The CDR3 loop is CSARGGQGGSPLHF. DNA for the CDR3: TGCAGTGCTAGAGGGGGTCAGGGAGGCTCACCCCTCCACTTT.

The rearrangement uses TRBV12-3 or TRBV12-4 and TRBJ2-5, with 11 bases aligning to TRBD1. V shed 3 bases, J shed 1 base, and the junction held 1 base outside the gene matches. The CDR3 runs 15 residues. CDR3 loop: CASSLGQGVQETQYF. CDR3 DNA sequence: TGTGCCAGCAGTTTGGGACAGGGGGTCCAAGAGACCCAGTACTTC.

This sequence joins TRBV12-3 or TRBV12-4 and TRBJ1-3; D remains unclear. The V end was cut by 7 bases, the J end by 4 bases, with 8 bases between. There are 12 residues in the CDR3. CDR3 bases: TGTGCCAGCAAGGAGGGCGGAAACACCATATATTTT. Its translation: CASKEGGNTIYF.

A few counts support this clonotype. The J gene is TRBJ1-2, the V gene TRBV6-1; D is ambiguous. CDR3 length: 13 residues. Germline V gene sequence: CDR1 MNHNS, CDR2 SASEGT. Trimming pared 2 bases from V and 2 bases from J, leaving 6 bases between. The CDR3 spells CASSEIPNYGYTF. CDR3 bases: TGTGCCAGCAGTGAAATCCCCAACTATGGCTACACCTTC.

This clonotype turned up a few times. The chain recombines TRBV20-1 with TRBJ1-5, with 7 bases identical to TRBD1. This CDR3 spans 14 amino acids. Germline loops: CDR1 DFQATT, CDR2 SNEGSKA (reference sequence). V was clipped by 5 bases and J by 4 bases; unmatched bases: 8. In nucleotides, the CDR3 is TGCAGTGCTGTTGACAGGGTTGGTAATCAGCCCCAGCATTTT. It specifies CSAVDRVGNQPQHF.

V usage is TRBV2 and J usage is TRBJ2-6; D is unclear. The length of the CDR3 is 12 residues. Germline CDR1 is SNHLY and CDR2 is FYNNEI. Deletions cut 7 bases from V and 6 bases from J, with 7 bases between. CDR3 nucleotide sequence: TGTGCCAGCACCCTCCTGGCCAACGTCCTGACTTTC. Protein product: CASTLLANVLTF.

The chain couples TRBV9 to TRBJ1-1; D might be TRBD1 (6 bases). This CDR3 contains 17 residues. Trimming took off 1 base at V and 4 bases at J, with 20 bases between the two ends. Looked up from germline, CDR1 is SGDLS and CDR2 is YYNGEE. For the CDR3, the DNA is TGTGCCAGCAGCGTACTCCCCTTTTATGGACAGCCCACTGAAGCTTTCTTT. This translates into CASSVLPFYGQPTEAFF. Drawing the rest from reference TRBV9 and TRBJ1-1, the complete variable domain is DSGVTQTPKHLITATGQRVTLRCSPRSGDLSVYWYQQSLDQGLQFLIQYYNGEERAKGNILERFSAQQFPDLHSELNLSSLELGDSALYFCASSVLPFYGQPTEAFFGQGTRLTVV.

The table lists this clonotype with a few counts. The CDR3 reads CASLSLYRKAFF. CDR3 bases: TGTGCCAGCCTGTCCCTTTACCGAAAAGCTTTCTTT. This chain connects TRBV28 to TRBJ1-1; D unresolved. V dropped 8 bases and J dropped 9 bases, with 16 bases sitting between them. In germline, CDR1 is MDHEN, CDR2 SYDVKM. The CDR3 covers 12 residues.

This clonotype was observed a few times. The chain uses TRBV12-3 or TRBV12-4 and TRBJ1-1; the D gene is possibly TRBD1 (6 bases). CDR3 length: 13 amino acids. The V and J ends lost 6 bases and 12 bases respectively, with 20 bases between them. The CDR3 protein is CASRAPGHLAPFF. In DNA, the CDR3 is TGTGCCAGCAGAGCGCCGGGACACCTTGCACCTTTCTTT.